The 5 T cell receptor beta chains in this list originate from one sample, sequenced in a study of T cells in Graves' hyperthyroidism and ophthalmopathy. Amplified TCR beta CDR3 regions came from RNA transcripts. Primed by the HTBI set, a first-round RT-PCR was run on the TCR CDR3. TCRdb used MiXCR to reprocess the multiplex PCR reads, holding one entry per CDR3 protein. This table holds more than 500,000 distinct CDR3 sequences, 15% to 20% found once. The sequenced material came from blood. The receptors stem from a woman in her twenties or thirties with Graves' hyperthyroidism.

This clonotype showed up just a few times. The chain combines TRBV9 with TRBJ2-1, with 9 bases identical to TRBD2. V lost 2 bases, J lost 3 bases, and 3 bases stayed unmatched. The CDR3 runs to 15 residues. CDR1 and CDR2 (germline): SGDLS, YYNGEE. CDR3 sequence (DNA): TGTGCCAGCAGCGTTTCTAGCGGGATCTACAATGAGCAGTTCTTC. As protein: CASSVSSGIYNEQFF. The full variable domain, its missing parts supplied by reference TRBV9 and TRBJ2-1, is DSGVTQTPKHLITATGQRVTLRCSPRSGDLSVYWYQQSLDQGLQFLIQYYNGEERAKGNILERFSAQQFPDLHSELNLSSLELGDSALYFCASSVSSGIYNEQFFGPGTRLTVL.

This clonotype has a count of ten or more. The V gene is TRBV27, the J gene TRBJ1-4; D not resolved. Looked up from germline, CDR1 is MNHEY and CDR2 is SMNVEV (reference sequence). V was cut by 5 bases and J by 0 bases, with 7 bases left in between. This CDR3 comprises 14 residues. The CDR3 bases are TGTGCCAGCAGTACAGATGCAACTAATGAAAAACTGTTTTTT. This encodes CASSTDATNEKLFF.

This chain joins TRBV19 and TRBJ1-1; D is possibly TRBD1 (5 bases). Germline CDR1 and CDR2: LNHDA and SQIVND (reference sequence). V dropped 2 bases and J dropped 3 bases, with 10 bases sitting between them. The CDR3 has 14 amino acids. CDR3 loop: CASSIWDGHTEAFF. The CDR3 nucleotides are TGTGCCAGTAGTATATGGGACGGCCACACTGAAGCTTTCTTT. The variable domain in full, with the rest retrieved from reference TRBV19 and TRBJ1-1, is DGGITQSPKYLFRKEGQNVTLSCEQNLNHDAMYWYRQDPGQGLRLIYYSQIVNDFQKGDIAEGYSVSREKKESFPLTVTSAQKNPTAFYLCASSIWDGHTEAFFGQGTRLTVV.

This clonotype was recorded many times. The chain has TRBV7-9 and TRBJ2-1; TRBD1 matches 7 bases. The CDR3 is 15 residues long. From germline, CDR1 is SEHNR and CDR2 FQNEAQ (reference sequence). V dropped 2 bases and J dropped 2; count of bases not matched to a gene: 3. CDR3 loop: CASSLRDRAYNEQFF. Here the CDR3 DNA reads TGTGCCAGCAGCTTAAGGGACAGAGCCTACAATGAGCAGTTCTTC.

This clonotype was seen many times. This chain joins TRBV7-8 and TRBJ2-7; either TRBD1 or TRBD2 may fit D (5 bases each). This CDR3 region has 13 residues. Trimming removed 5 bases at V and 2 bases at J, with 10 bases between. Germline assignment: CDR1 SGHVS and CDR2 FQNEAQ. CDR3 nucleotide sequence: TGTGCCAGCAGCATGCCGGGACCCTACGAGCAGTACTTC. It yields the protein CASSMPGPYEQYF.